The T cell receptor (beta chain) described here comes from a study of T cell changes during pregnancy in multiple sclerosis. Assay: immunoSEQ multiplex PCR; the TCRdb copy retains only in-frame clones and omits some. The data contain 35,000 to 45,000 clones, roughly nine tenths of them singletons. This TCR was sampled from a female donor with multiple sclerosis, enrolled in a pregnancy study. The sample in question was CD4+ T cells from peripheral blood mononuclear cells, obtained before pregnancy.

CDR3 sequence reads: CASRGRGTDGGYTF. The CDR3 bases are TGTGCCAGCAGGGGTAGGGGGACCGACGGCGGCTACACCTTC. The chain recombines TRBV5-6 with TRBJ1-2, with a possible D match to TRBD1 (6 bases). The CDR3 covers 14 residues. From germline, CDR1 is SGHDT and CDR2 YYEEEE. The V end lost 5 bases, the J end lost 8 bases, and 19 bases lay between the germline ends.